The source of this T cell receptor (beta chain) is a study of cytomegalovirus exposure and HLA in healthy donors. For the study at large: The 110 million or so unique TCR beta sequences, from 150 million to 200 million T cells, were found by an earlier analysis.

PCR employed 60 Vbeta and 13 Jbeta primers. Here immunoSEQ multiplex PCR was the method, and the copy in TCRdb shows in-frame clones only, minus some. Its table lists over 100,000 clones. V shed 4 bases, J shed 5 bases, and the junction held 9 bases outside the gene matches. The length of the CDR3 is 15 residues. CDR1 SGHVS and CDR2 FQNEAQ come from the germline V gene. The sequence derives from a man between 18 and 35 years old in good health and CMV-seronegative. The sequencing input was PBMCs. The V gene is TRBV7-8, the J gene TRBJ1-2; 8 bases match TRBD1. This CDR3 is CASSSKGQGRYGYTF. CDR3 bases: TGTGCCAGCAGCTCTAAAGGACAGGGCCGTTATGGCTACACCTTC.